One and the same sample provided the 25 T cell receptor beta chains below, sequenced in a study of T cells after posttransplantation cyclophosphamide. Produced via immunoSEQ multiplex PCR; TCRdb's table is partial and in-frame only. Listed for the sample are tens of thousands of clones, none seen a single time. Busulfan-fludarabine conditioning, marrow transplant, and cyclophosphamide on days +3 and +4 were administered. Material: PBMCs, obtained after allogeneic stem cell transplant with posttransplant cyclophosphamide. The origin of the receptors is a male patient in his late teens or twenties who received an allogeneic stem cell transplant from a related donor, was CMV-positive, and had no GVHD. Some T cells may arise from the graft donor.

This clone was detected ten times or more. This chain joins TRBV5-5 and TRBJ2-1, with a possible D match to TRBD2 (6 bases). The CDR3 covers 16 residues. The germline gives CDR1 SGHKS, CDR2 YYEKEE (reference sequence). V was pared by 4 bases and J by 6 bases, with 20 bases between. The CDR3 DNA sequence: TGTGCCAGCAGCCCAGTCAGGGTTGGGGAGGTCAATGAGCAGTTCTTC. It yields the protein CASSPVRVGEVNEQFF.

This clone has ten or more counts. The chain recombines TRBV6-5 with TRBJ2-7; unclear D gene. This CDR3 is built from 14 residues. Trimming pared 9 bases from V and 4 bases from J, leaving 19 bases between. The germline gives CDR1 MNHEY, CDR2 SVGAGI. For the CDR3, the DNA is TGTGCCAGTGGGCTTTCGTTCTGGGTGTACGAGCAGTACTTC. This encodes CASGLSFWVYEQYF.

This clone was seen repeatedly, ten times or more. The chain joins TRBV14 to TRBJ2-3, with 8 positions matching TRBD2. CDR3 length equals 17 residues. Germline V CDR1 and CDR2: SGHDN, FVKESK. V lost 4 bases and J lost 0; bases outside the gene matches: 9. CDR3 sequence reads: CASSRLAPPSSTDTQYF. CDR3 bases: TGTGCCAGCAGCCGACTAGCGCCGCCATCTAGCACAGATACGCAGTATTTT.

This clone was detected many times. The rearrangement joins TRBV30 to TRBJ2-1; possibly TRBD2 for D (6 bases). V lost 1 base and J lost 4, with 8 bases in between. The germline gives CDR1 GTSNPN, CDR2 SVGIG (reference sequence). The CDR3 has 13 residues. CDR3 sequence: CAWSELAYNEQFF. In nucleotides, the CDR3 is TGTGCCTGGAGTGAGCTAGCGTACAATGAGCAGTTCTTC.

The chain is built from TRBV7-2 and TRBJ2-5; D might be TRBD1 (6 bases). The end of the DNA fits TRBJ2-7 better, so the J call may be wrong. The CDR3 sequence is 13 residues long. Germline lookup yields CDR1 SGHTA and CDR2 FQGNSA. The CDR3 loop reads CASSPRGGYEQYF. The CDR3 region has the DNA TGTGCCAGCAGCCCCAGAGGGGGTTACGAGCAGTACTTC.

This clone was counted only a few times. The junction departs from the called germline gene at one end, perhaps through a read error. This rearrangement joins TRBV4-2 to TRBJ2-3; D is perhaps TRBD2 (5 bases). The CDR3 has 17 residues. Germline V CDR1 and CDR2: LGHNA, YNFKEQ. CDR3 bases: TGTGCCAGCAGCCAGGTCGGTACGGGGAGTTTCACAGATGCGCAGTATTTT. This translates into CASSQVGTGSFTDAQYF.

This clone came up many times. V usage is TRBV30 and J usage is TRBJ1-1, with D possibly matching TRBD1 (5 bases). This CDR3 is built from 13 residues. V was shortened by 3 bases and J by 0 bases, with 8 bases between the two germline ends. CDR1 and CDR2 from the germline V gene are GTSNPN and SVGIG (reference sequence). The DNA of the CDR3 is TGTGCCTGGAGCTACAGGATGAACACTGAAGCTTTCTTT. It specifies CAWSYRMNTEAFF.

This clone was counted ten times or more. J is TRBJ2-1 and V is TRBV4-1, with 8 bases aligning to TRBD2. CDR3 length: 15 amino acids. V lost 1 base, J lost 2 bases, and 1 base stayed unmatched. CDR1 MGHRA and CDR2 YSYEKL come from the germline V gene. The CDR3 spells CASSQGSGAYNEQFF. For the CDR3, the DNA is TGCGCCAGCAGCCAAGGTAGCGGGGCCTACAATGAGCAGTTCTTC.

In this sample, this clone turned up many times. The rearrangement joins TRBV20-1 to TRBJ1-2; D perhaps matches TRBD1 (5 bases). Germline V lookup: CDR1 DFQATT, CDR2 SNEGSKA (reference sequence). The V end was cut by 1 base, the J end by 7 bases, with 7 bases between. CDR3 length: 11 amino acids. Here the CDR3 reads CSARGGGGYTF. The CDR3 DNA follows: TGCAGTGCTAGAGGGGGGGGTGGCTACACCTTC.

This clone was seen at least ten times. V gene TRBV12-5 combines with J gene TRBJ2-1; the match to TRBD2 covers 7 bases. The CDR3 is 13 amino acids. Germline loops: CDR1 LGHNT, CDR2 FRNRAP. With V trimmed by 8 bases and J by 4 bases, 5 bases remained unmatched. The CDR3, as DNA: TGTGCTAGTAGTCGGGAGGCTTACAATGAGCAGTTCTTC. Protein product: CASSREAYNEQFF.

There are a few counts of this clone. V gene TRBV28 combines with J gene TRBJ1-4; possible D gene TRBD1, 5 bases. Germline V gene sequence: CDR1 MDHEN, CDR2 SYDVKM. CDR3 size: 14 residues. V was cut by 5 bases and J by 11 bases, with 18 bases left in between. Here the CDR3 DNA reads TGTGCCAGCAGTCCTCAGGGTCCCCTGAGGAAACTGTTTTTT. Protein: CASSPQGPLRKLFF. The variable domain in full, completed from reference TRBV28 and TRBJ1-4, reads DVKVTQSSRYLVKRTGEKVFLECVQDMDHENMFWYRQDPGLGLRLIYFSYDVKMKEKGDIPEGYSVSREKKERFSLILESASTNQTSMYLCASSPQGPLRKLFFGSGTQLSVL.

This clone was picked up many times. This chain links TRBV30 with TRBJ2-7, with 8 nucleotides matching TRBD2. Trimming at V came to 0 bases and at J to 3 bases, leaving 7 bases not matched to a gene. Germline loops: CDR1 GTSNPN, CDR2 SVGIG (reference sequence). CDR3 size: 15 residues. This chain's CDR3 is CAWSVPAGALYEQYF. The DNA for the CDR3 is TGTGCCTGGAGTGTACCAGCGGGAGCGCTCTACGAGCAGTACTTC.

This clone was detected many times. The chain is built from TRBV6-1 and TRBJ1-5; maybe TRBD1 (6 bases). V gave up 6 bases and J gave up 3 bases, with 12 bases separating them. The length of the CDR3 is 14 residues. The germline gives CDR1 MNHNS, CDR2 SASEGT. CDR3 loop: CASSPGGYNQPQHF. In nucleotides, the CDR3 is TGTGCCAGCAGCCCTGGGGGCTACAATCAGCCCCAGCATTTT.

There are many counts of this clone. CDR3 sequence reads: CASSLYGSYEQYF. The CDR3 DNA reads TGTGCCAGCAGTTTATACGGCTCCTACGAGCAGTACTTC. The chain recombines TRBV28 with TRBJ2-7; D not resolved. V gave up 1 base and J gave up 0 bases, with 4 bases separating them. Germline V gives CDR1 MDHEN, CDR2 SYDVKM. This CDR3 region has 13 residues.

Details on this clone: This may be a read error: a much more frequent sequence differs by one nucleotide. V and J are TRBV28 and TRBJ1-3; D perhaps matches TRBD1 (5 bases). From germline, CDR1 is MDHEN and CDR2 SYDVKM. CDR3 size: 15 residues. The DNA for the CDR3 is TGTGCCAGCAGCCTGGGGGGGTCTCAGAAAAACGCCATATATTTT. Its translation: CASSLGGSQKNAIYF.

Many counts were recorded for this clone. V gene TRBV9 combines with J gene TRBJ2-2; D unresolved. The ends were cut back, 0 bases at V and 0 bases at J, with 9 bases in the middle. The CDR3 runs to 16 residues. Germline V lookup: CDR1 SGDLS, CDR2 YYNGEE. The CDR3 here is CASSVGGYPNTGELFF. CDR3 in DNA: TGTGCCAGCAGCGTAGGAGGATATCCGAACACCGGGGAGCTGTTTTTT.

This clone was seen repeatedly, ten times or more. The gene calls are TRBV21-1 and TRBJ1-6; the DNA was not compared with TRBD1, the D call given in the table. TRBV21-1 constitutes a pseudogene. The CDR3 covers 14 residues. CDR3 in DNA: TGTGCCAGCACCCCGACAGGGAATAATTCACCCCTCCACTTT. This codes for CASTPTGNNSPLHF.

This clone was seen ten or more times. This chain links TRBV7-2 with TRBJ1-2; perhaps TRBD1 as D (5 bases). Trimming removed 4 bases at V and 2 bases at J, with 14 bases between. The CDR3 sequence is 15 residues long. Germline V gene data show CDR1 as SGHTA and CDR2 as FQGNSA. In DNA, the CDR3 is TGTGCCAGCAGCTGGCAGGGTGGTCAGAACTATGGCTACACCTTC. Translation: CASSWQGGQNYGYTF. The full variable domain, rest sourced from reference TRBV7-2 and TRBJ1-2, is GAGVSQSPSNKVTEKGKDVELRCDPISGHTALYWYRQSLGQGLEFLIYFQGNSAPDKSGLPSDRFSAERTGGSVSTLTIQRTQQEDSAVYLCASSWQGGQNYGYTFGSGTRLTVV.

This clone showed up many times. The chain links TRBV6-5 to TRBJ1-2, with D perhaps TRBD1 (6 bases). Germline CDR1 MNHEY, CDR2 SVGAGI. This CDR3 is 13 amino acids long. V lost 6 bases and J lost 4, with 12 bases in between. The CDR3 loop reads CASRPQGSYGYTF. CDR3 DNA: TGTGCCAGCAGACCACAGGGCTCCTATGGCTACACCTTC.

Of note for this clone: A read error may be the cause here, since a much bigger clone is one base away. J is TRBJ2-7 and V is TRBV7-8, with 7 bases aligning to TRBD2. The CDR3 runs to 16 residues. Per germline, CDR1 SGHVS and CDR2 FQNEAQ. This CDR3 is CASSSRTGTTSYERYF. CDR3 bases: TGTGCCAGCAGCTCCAGGACCGGGACTACCTCCTACGAGCGGTACTTC.

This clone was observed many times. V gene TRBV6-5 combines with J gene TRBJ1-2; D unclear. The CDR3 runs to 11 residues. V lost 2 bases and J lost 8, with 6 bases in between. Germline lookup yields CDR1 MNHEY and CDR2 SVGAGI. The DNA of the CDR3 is TGTGCCAGCAGTTACGCAGGAGGCTACACCTTC. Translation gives CASSYAGGYTF.

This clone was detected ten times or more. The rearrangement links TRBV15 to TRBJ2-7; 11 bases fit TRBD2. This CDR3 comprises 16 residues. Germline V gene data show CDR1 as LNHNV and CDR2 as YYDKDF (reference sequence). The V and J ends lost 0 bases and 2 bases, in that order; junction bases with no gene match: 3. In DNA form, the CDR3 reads TGTGCCACCAGCAGAGATGGGACTAGCGGAACCTACGAGCAGTACTTC. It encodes CATSRDGTSGTYEQYF.

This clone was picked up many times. This chain's CDR3 is CASSYINRVGNQPQHF. CDR3 DNA: TGTGCCAGTAGTTATATAAACAGGGTGGGGAATCAGCCCCAGCATTTT. The chain is built from TRBV19 and TRBJ1-5; a weak D match, TRBD1 (6 bases). The germline CDR1 and CDR2 sequences are LNHDA and SQIVND (reference sequence). With 5 bases removed from V and 4 bases from J, the gap between germline ends came to 18 bases. The CDR3 runs 16 residues.

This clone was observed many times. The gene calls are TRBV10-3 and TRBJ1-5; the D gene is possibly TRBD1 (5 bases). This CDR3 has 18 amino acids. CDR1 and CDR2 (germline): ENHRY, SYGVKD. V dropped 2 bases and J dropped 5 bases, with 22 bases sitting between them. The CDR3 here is CAISEAGIVVVGDQPQHF. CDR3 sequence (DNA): TGTGCCATCAGTGAGGCAGGGATAGTGGTTGTGGGCGATCAGCCCCAGCATTTT.

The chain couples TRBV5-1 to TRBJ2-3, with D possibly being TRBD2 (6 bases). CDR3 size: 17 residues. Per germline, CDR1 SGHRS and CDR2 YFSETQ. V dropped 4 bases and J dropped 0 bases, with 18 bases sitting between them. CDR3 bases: TGCGCCAGCAGCCCCATCCCCGGGGGTCCTAGCACAGATACGCAGTATTTT. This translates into CASSPIPGGPSTDTQYF.